This TCR beta chain was retrieved from a study of blood T cell repertoires in COVID-19. For the study at large: From the United States, Italy and Spain came samples of acute and convalescent COVID-19. The analysed material was cDNA or gDNA that came from T cells, B-cell-depleted T cells, or PBMCs.

While infection was still active, Seattle patients were enrolled and then followed longitudinally. Germline V gene sequence: CDR1 SGHRS, CDR2 YFSETQ. The CDR3 consists of 15 residues. V lost 5 bases and J lost 2; bases outside the gene matches: 7. In the authors' methods: Amplification of reference gene primers was used by the study to estimate nucleated cell counts. Assay: immunoSEQ multiplex PCR; the TCRdb copy retains only in-frame clones and omits some. The V and J calls and clone size were taken over from that table, and D and trimming were inferred from the DNA. The sample consists of around 140,000 clones, over 80% of them appearing once. This clone was observed a single time.

The receptor's source is a man aged 25 to 45 with COVID-19, enrolled during active disease. Sequencing used peripheral blood. This chain uses TRBV5-1 with TRBJ1-3; 7 nucleotides align to TRBD1. This CDR3 reads CASREDRAAGNTIYF. CDR3 DNA sequence: TGCGCCAGCAGAGAAGACAGGGCCGCTGGAAACACCATATATTTT.